This T cell receptor (beta chain) emerged from a study of blood T cell repertoires in COVID-19. Whole-study context: There were acute and convalescent COVID-19 samples, and they came from the United States, Italy and Spain. In each case, the material was cDNA or gDNA derived from T cells, B-cell-depleted T cells, or PBMCs.

Points on this clone: At one end the junction does not follow the germline gene, possibly because of a read error.

In the source study's methods: Scientists estimated how many nucleated cells there were by amplifying reference gene primers. Method: immunoSEQ multiplex PCR; TCRdb's copy keeps in-frame clones and lacks some. For V, J and clone size, that table is used; D and trimming come from the DNA. This sample has 270,000 or so clones; 80% to 90% occur once, and the top ten carry 8.5% to 9.5%. CDR1 is LNHDA, CDR2 SQIVND, per germline (reference sequence). The CDR3 runs to 13 residues. The chain has TRBV19 and TRBJ1-5; D may be TRBD1 (6 bases). The receptor comes from a woman in her 50s who had recovered from COVID-19. The source material was peripheral blood. The CDR3 is CASSIDYRAPADF. The CDR3 bases are TGTGCCAGTAGTATAGATTACAGGGCCCCAGCGGATTTT. The full variable domain, in which reference TRBV19 and TRBJ1-5 provide the parts outside the CDR3, is DGGITQSPKYLFRKEGQNVTLSCEQNLNHDAMYWYRQDPGQGLRLIYYSQIVNDFQKGDIAEGYSVSREKKESFPLTVTSAQKNPTAFYLCASSIDYRAPADFGDGTRLSIL.